These 14 T cell receptor beta chains were sequenced from one sample in a study of CXCR3-negative and CXCR3-positive naive CD8 T cells. These receptors' antigens are unknown. TRB cDNA libraries were made by UMI-labeled 5' RACE. TCRdb re-analyzed the 5' RACE reads; it lists each CDR3 protein once, without DNA. The sample holds some 120,000 distinct CDR3 sequences. Study results and caveats: CXCR3-positive naive cells carried more hydrophobic TRB CDR3s than CXCR3-negative ones.

The specimen was naive CXCR3+ CD8+ T cells from blood. Subset described: CD45RO-CCR7+CD27+CD95- naive CD8+ T cells expressing CXCR3 (TNR3+). The receptors here all came from a human donor in good health. Some clones in this sample may be carry-over from other donors' samples.

The chain carries TRBV5-6 and TRBJ2-1; no DNA is available, so the TRBD2 call from TCRdb remains unchecked. CDR1 SGHDT and CDR2 YYEEEE come from the germline V gene. The CDR3 has 15 amino acids. CDR3 amino acids: CASSLSITGANEQFF.

This chain links TRBV27 with TRBJ1-5. Looked up from germline, CDR1 is MNHEY and CDR2 is SMNVEV (reference sequence). The CDR3 has 16 amino acids. The CDR3 sequence: CASSLIGEYSNQPQHF.

This chain links TRBV10-2 with TRBJ2-4. This CDR3 spans 15 amino acids. In germline, CDR1 is WSHSY, CDR2 SAAADI. The CDR3 sequence is CASSEQGYGENIQYF.

J is TRBJ1-5 and V is TRBV28; TCRdb indicates TRBD1, and absent DNA this call remains unverified. CDR1 is MDHEN and CDR2 is SYDVKM in the germline V gene. This CDR3 region has 14 residues. CDR3 residues: CASSAGQPWQPQHF.

The chain employs TRBV3-1 and TRBJ2-1; TCRdb picks TRBD1, but there is no DNA to check that call. Germline V gene sequence: CDR1 LGHDT, CDR2 YNNKEL (reference sequence). The CDR3 is 13 residues long. CDR3 amino acids: CASSPTRGDEQFF.

This chain connects TRBV7-2 to TRBJ2-3; TCRdb indicates TRBD1, and absent DNA this call remains unverified. The CDR3 totals 18 residues. Germline V gene data show CDR1 as SGHTA and CDR2 as FQGNSA. CDR3 amino acids: CASSFPPREAPSTDTQYF.

The genes are TRBV29-1 and TRBJ2-3; as DNA is missing, the TRBD1 call by TCRdb cannot be tested. Germline CDR1 is SQVTM and CDR2 is ANQGSEA. CDR3 size: 12 residues. CDR3 residues: CSVPPGVGTQYF.

The rearrangement joins TRBV5-6 to TRBJ2-1; without DNA, the TCRdb call of TRBD2 cannot be checked. This CDR3 is built from 15 residues. The germline gives CDR1 SGHDT, CDR2 YYEEEE. CDR3 sequence: CASSLSGSRDNEQFF.

The chain carries TRBV7-9 and TRBJ2-1; the D call from TCRdb, TRBD2, cannot be confirmed without DNA. Germline V CDR1 and CDR2: SEHNR, FQNEAQ (reference sequence). The CDR3 has 16 residues. The CDR3 here is CASSLGTIPSHNEQFF.

This sequence joins TRBV3-1 and TRBJ2-7; TCRdb indicates TRBD2, and absent DNA this call remains unverified. The CDR3 runs to 13 residues. Germline V gene lookup returns CDR1 LGHDT and CDR2 YNNKEL (reference sequence). CDR3 amino acids: CASSSTSGYEQYF.

CDR3 in amino acids: CASSLGSGTYEQYF. The V gene is TRBV5-1, the J gene TRBJ2-7. CDR3 length: 14 residues. Per the germline V gene, CDR1 is SGHRS and CDR2 is YFSETQ.

V gene TRBV4-2 combines with J gene TRBJ2-1; the TRBD1 assignment by TCRdb is unverifiable without DNA. The CDR3 totals 17 residues. Germline loops: CDR1 LGHNA, CDR2 YNFKEQ. CDR3 sequence reads: CASSQVLGTGEYNEQFF.

This sequence joins TRBV12-3 or TRBV12-4 and TRBJ2-2; the TRBD1 assignment by TCRdb is unverifiable without DNA. CDR3 length equals 15 residues. CDR3 in amino acids: CASSLVGPRTGELFF.

The gene calls are TRBV10-2 and TRBJ1-5. The CDR3 is 16 residues long. Germline V lookup: CDR1 WSHSY, CDR2 SAAADI. The chain's CDR3 is CASSELAPYSNQPQHF.